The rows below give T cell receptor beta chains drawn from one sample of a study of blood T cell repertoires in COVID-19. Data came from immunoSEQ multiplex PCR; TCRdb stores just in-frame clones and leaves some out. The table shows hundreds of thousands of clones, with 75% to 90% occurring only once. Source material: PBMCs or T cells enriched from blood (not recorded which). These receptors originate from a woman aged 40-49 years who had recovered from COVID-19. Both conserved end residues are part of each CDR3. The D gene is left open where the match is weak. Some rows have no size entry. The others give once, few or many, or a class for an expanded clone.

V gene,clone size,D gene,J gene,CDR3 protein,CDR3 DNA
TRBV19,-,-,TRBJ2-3,CASGHFTDTQYF,TGTGCCAGCGGACACTTCACAGATACGCAGTATTTT
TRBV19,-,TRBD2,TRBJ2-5,CASSADRTSGRETQYF,TGTGCCAGTAGTGCAGACCGGACTAGCGGGCGGGAGACCCAGTACTTC
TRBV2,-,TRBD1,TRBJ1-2,CASRGDSGYGYTF,TGTGCCAGCAGGGGGGACAGTGGCTATGGCTACACCTTC
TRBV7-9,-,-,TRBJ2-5,CASSLMMGGQETQYF,TGTGCCAGCAGCTTAATGATGGGCGGGCAAGAGACCCAGTACTTC
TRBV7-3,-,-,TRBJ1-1,CASSRLINTEAFF,TGTGCCAGCTCCCGACTAATCAACACTGAAGCTTTCTTT
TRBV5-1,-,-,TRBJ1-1,CASSLGLNTEAFF,TGCGCCAGCAGCTTGGGACTCAACACTGAAGCTTTCTTT
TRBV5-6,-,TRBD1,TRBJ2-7,CASSPGQGAGYEQYF,TGTGCCAGCAGCCCAGGACAGGGGGCGGGGTACGAGCAGTACTTC
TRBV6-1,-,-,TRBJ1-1,CASSGRQVGDTEAFF,TGTGCCAGCAGTGGACGACAGGTTGGGGACACTGAAGCTTTCTTT
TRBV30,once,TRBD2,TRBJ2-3,CAWSVTGGALDTQYF,TGTGCCTGGAGTGTAACCGGGGGGGCTTTAGATACGCAGTATTTT
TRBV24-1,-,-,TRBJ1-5,CATSEGGDNQPQHF,TGTGCCACCAGTGAGGGAGGGGACAATCAGCCCCAGCATTTT
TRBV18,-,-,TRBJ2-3,CASSPSGSTDTQYF,TGTGCCAGCTCACCATCGGGTAGCACAGATACGCAGTATTTT
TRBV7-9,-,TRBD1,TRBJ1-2,CASSWDRSYGYTF,TGTGCCAGCAGCTGGGACAGGAGCTATGGCTACACCTTC
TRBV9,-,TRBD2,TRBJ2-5,CASSVATSGMIQETQYF,TGTGCCAGCAGCGTAGCAACTAGCGGGATGATCCAAGAGACCCAGTACTTC
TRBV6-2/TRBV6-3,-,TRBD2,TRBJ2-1,CASSSSGLGGNEQFF,TGTGCCAGCAGTTCCTCGGGACTAGGGGGGAATGAGCAGTTCTTC
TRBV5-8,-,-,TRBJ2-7,CASSFSGEQYF,TGTGCCAGCAGCTTTTCGGGGGAGCAGTACTTC
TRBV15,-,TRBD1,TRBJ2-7,CATSVPGGTYEQYF,TGTGCCACCAGCGTACCAGGGGGCACCTACGAGCAGTACTTC
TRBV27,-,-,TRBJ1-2,CASSQSPSWAIYGYTF,TGTGCCAGCAGTCAAAGCCCCTCCTGGGCAATCTATGGCTACACCTTC
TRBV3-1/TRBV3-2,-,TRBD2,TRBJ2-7,CASSQEGPISGRGYEQYF,TGTGCCAGCAGCCAGGAAGGCCCAATTAGCGGGAGAGGATACGAGCAGTACTTC
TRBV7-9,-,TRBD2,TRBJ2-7,CASSSGTSGRSWEQYF,TGTGCCAGCAGCTCCGGGACTAGCGGGAGGTCTTGGGAGCAGTACTTC
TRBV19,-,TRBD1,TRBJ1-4,CASSITGVGEKLFF,TGTGCCAGTAGTATAACAGGGGTAGGCGAAAAACTGTTTTTT
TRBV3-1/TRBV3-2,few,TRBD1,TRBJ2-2,CASSQGTGNTGELFF,TGTGCCAGCAGCCAAGGGACAGGTAACACCGGGGAGCTGTTTTTT
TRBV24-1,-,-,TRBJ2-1,CATSDFGQEVEQFF,TGTGCCACCAGTGATTTTGGACAAGAGGTAGAGCAGTTCTTC
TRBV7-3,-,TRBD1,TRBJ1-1,CASRQGGMNTEAFF,TGTGCCAGCAGGCAGGGGGGAATGAACACTGAAGCTTTCTTT
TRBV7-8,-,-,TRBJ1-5,CASSLRGLANQPQHF,TGTGCCAGCAGCTTGCGGGGTTTAGCAAATCAGCCCCAGCATTTT
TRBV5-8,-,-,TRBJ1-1,CASSWGGGTEAFF,TGTGCCAGCAGCTGGGGGGGTGGCACTGAAGCTTTCTTT
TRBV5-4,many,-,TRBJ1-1,CASSIVRGLDTEAFF,TGTGCCAGCAGCATTGTTCGGGGTCTAGACACTGAAGCTTTCTTT
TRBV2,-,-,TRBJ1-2,CASSPEGTGYGYTF,TGTGCCAGCAGCCCGGAGGGCACCGGCTATGGCTACACCTTC
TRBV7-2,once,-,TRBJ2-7,CASSLVRGQGYEQYF,TGTGCCAGCAGCTTAGTAAGGGGTCAGGGCTACGAGCAGTACTTC
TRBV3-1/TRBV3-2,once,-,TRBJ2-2,CASSRPRGAGDYTGELFF,TGTGCCAGCAGCCGCCCCCGGGGGGCGGGAGATTACACCGGGGAGCTGTTTTTT
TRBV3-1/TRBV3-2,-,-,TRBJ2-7,CASSQARAYEQYF,TGTGCCAGCAGCCAAGCGAGAGCCTACGAGCAGTACTTC
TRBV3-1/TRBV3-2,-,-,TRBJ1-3,CASSPEISSGNTIYF,TGTGCCAGCAGCCCAGAAATATCCTCTGGAAACACCATATATTTT
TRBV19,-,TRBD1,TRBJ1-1,CASSLGQGGTEAFF,TGTGCCAGTAGTCTAGGACAGGGAGGAACTGAAGCTTTCTTT
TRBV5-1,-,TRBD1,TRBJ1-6,CASSSQGQGANSPLHF,TGCGCCAGCAGCTCCCAGGGACAGGGGGCGAATTCACCCCTCCACTTT
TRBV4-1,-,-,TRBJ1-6,CASSQDLAGRYNSPLHF,TGCGCCAGCAGCCAAGATTTGGCAGGGCGTTATAATTCACCCCTCCACTTT
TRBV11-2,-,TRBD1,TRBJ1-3,CATSGQGIRGNTIYF,TGTGCCACCTCCGGACAGGGGATACGTGGAAACACCATATATTTT
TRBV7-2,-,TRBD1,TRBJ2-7,CASSSPRSGTGGSYEQYF,TGTGCCAGCAGCTCCCCCAGATCGGGGACAGGGGGATCCTACGAGCAGTACTTC
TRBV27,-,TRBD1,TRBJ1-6,CASSSQGTKVSPLHF,TGTGCCAGCAGTTCACAGGGGACCAAAGTTTCACCCCTCCACTTT
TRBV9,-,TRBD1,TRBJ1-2,CASSANPGQGARVYGYTF,TGTGCCAGCAGCGCAAATCCGGGACAGGGGGCCCGGGTCTATGGCTACACCTTC
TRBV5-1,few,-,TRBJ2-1,CASSVVDYRIDEQFF,TGCGCCAGCAGCGTCGTTGACTATAGGATCGATGAGCAGTTCTTC
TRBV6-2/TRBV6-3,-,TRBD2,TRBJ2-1,CASSFSGGAYNEQFF,TGTGCCAGCAGTTTTAGCGGGGGAGCCTACAATGAGCAGTTCTTC
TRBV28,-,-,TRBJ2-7,CASSLRPYEQYF,TGTGCCAGCAGTTTGCGGCCCTACGAGCAGTACTTC
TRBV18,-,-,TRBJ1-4,CASSPRGIDEKLFF,TGTGCCAGCTCACCGCGGGGTATTGATGAAAAACTGTTTTTT
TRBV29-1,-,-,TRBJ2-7,CSVEESRDGHEQYF,TGCAGCGTTGAAGAATCGCGGGATGGCCACGAGCAGTACTTC